Reported below is one T cell receptor beta chain. Its antigen is as yet unknown. Libraries used 5'RACE template switching adding universal primer site and UMIs. After re-calling the 5' RACE reads, TCRdb lists one entry per CDR3 protein, DNA absent. Here the sample table reports 200,000 to 300,000 distinct CDR3 sequences. The sample is drawn from a study of T cells expressing NK-cell markers. General study points: Expanded NKG2C+ T cell clones had unclear HCMV specificity.

Sequencing input: blood T cells: a sorted CD56 or NKG2C T cell subset, CD4+ or CD8+ T cells, or bulk PBMC T cells (not recorded which). The clonotype comes from a woman between 18 and 70 years old in good health.

Here the CDR3 reads CSVAPLEGFERNTEAFF. The chain carries TRBV29-1 and TRBJ1-1; TCRdb selects TRBD1, and the lack of DNA leaves this call unchecked. The V gene's germline CDR1 is SQVTM and CDR2 ANQGSEA. This CDR3 has 17 residues.